A single sample gave rise to the 19 T cell receptor beta chains below, sequenced in a study of CD8 T cells in Susac syndrome. Reverse transcription of roughly 0.5 to 1 ug RNA was carried out with random hexamers. Using its own MiXCR run on the immunoSEQ multiplex PCR reads, TCRdb lists one record per CDR3 protein. Here the sample spans 300,000 or so distinct CDR3 sequences, 92% being singletons. The specimen sequenced was CD4+ T cells from PBMCs. All receptors come from a human donor with multiple sclerosis.

V is TRBV12-3 or TRBV12-4 and J is TRBJ1-1; D call uncertain. This CDR3 region has 14 residues. V lost 4 bases and J 5 bases, leaving 14 bases between the germline ends. The CDR3 DNA follows: TGTGCCAGCAGTTCCGGGAGGGTTTGGACTGAAGCTTTCTTT. The encoded protein is CASSSGRVWTEAFF.

This rearrangement joins TRBV27 to TRBJ2-1; the D gene is possibly TRBD1 (5 bases). Deletions cut 4 bases from V and 0 bases from J, with 19 bases between. Germline V CDR1 and CDR2: MNHEY, SMNVEV (reference sequence). The CDR3 has 18 amino acids. Written as DNA, the CDR3 is TGTGCCAGCAGTTCAACCTTTCGACAGTTAAGCTCCTACAATGAGCAGTTCTTC. Its protein is CASSSTFRQLSSYNEQFF.

The chain combines TRBV10-3 with TRBJ1-5; D uncertain. Trimming took off 2 bases at V and 4 bases at J, with 6 bases between the two ends. The CDR3 totals 13 residues. CDR1 ENHRY and CDR2 SYGVKD come from the germline V gene. CDR3 amino acids: CAISEGLNQPQHF. The CDR3 DNA sequence: TGTGCCATCAGTGAGGGGCTAAATCAGCCCCAGCATTTT.

This chain uses TRBV11-3 with TRBJ2-4; the match to TRBD1 covers 9 bases. Germline CDR1 is SGHNT and CDR2 is YENEEA. V lost 5 bases to trimming and J lost 5 bases; unmatched junction nucleotides: 4. This CDR3 has 14 residues. The CDR3 loop is CASSGDRDQNIQYF. The CDR3 DNA reads as TGTGCCAGCAGCGGGGACAGGGACCAAAACATTCAGTACTTC.

The chain carries TRBV3-1 and TRBJ1-2; tentative D call: TRBD1 (6 bases). Germline V gene sequence: CDR1 LGHDT, CDR2 YNNKEL (reference sequence). V lost 1 base to trimming and J lost 1 base, with 10 bases between them. This CDR3 has 15 residues. This CDR3 is CASSQGDRFNYGYTF. CDR3 DNA sequence: TGTGCCAGCAGCCAAGGAGACAGGTTTAACTATGGCTACACCTTC.

This clonotype was recorded once. The chain employs TRBV13 and TRBJ1-1; no clear D. Per the germline V gene, CDR1 is PRHDT and CDR2 is FYEKMQ (reference sequence). V was pared by 4 bases and J by 0 bases, with 12 bases between. The CDR3 runs 15 residues. DNA for the CDR3: TGTGCCAGCAGCTCACAGAAAACCGTGAACACTGAAGCTTTCTTT. Its protein product is CASSSQKTVNTEAFF.

This chain uses TRBV7-2 with TRBJ2-7; 9 bases align to TRBD1. Germline-derived CDR1 and CDR2 are SGHTA and FQGNSA. Trimming removed 5 bases from V and 4 bases from J; junction bases left unmatched: 9. The CDR3 has 15 amino acids. The CDR3 DNA sequence: TGTGCCAGCAGCATGTCCGGGACAGGGTCGTACGAGCAGTACTTC. Encoded protein: CASSMSGTGSYEQYF.

V and J are TRBV12-3 or TRBV12-4 and TRBJ1-1; D is perhaps TRBD1 (6 bases). The CDR3 consists of 14 residues. V was cut by 6 bases and J by 4 bases, with 15 bases left in between. The CDR3 spells CASSRGGAGTEAFF. In DNA form, the CDR3 reads TGTGCCAGCAGCCGGGGGGGGGCTGGCACTGAAGCTTTCTTT.

The chain combines TRBV10-3 with TRBJ2-7; no firm D call. CDR3 length: 11 residues. Trimming took off 3 bases at V and 5 bases at J, with 5 bases between the two ends. Germline V lookup: CDR1 ENHRY, CDR2 SYGVKD. This CDR3 is CAISDVNEQYF. As DNA, the CDR3 is TGTGCCATCAGTGATGTGAACGAGCAGTACTTC.

This rearrangement joins TRBV20-1 to TRBJ1-5, with D perhaps matching TRBD1 (5 bases). CDR1 is DFQATT, CDR2 SNEGSKA, per germline (reference sequence). This CDR3 has 13 residues. Trimming stripped 2 bases from V and 5 bases from J, with 10 bases between. In DNA form, the CDR3 reads TGCAGTGCTAGACCGGACACCGATCAGCCCCAGCATTTT. Amino acids: CSARPDTDQPQHF.

This chain connects TRBV6-2 or TRBV6-3 to TRBJ2-2, with no clear D. CDR1 and CDR2 from the germline V gene are MNHEY and SVGEGT. The V and J ends lost 7 bases and 0 bases respectively, with 12 bases between them. The CDR3 is made up of 15 amino acids. The CDR3: CASTLVGPNTGELFF. CDR3 DNA sequence: TGTGCCAGCACCTTAGTCGGACCGAACACCGGGGAGCTGTTTTTT.

V is TRBV20-1 and J is TRBJ2-2; 8 bases line up with TRBD1. The CDR3 is 14 amino acids. Germline V lookup: CDR1 DFQATT, CDR2 SNEGSKA (reference sequence). The junction had 6 bases not matched to a gene; V was cut back by 6 bases and J by 3 bases. The CDR3: CSASRGRDTGELFF. The CDR3 DNA reads TGCAGTGCCAGCAGGGGGCGGGACACCGGGGAGCTGTTTTTT.

This clonotype was picked up a small number of times. The J gene is TRBJ1-4, the V gene TRBV5-6; D not certain. Germline CDR1 reads SGHDT; CDR2 reads YYEEEE. The CDR3 has 13 residues. V was clipped by 0 bases and J by 7 bases, with 7 bases between them. The CDR3 region has the DNA TGTGCCAGCAGCTTGGTCCGGGGTGAAAAACTGTTTTTT. Its protein product is CASSLVRGEKLFF.

The rearrangement uses TRBV6-1 and TRBJ2-7; TRBD1 is a possible D gene (6 bases). Deletions cut 6 bases from V and 3 bases from J, with 21 bases between. Germline lookup yields CDR1 MNHNS and CDR2 SASEGT. This CDR3 has 16 amino acids. CDR3 region: CASSRGPQGTLYEQYF. In nucleotides, the CDR3 is TGTGCCAGCAGCCGAGGCCCACAGGGAACCCTCTACGAGCAGTACTTC.

V is TRBV30 and J is TRBJ1-2; D gene uncertain. This CDR3 has 14 amino acids. Germline lookup yields CDR1 GTSNPN and CDR2 SVGIG (reference sequence). Trimming shortened V by 7 bases and J by 0 bases, and 15 bases separated the two germline ends. In DNA form, the CDR3 reads TGTGCCTTGACACAGCAGGCCCCTAACTATGGCTACACCTTC. Translated, it gives CALTQQAPNYGYTF.

The gene calls are TRBV6-6 and TRBJ1-1, with D uncertain. Deletions cut 1 base from V and 8 bases from J, with 8 bases between. Germline CDR1 reads MNHNY; CDR2 reads SVGAGI (reference sequence). The CDR3 is 12 amino acids. CDR3 nucleotides: TGTGCCAGCAGTTACTTCGACCCAGAAGCTTTCTTT. Translation: CASSYFDPEAFF.

This chain connects TRBV2 to TRBJ2-7; 7 positions agree with TRBD1. The J segment lost 0 bases and the V segment lost 5 bases, leaving 7 bases of the junction unmatched. CDR1 and CDR2 from the germline V gene are SNHLY and FYNNEI. CDR3 length: 15 amino acids. The CDR3 region is CASSQDRVGSYEQYF. CDR3 nucleotide sequence: TGTGCCAGCAGTCAAGACAGGGTAGGCTCCTACGAGCAGTACTTC.

The chain recombines TRBV30 with TRBJ2-3; weak D call: TRBD2 (5 bases). Looked up from germline, CDR1 is GTSNPN and CDR2 is SVGIG (reference sequence). The CDR3 loop spans 15 amino acids. V lost 4 bases to trimming and J lost 0 bases, with 14 bases between them. CDR3 in DNA: TGTGCCTGGACCGCCGGCGGGCTTAGCACAGATACGCAGTATTTT. This encodes CAWTAGGLSTDTQYF.

J is TRBJ2-2 and V is TRBV20-1; unclear D gene. Germline CDR1 reads DFQATT; CDR2 reads SNEGSKA (reference sequence). The V gene lost 8 bases and the J gene lost 3 bases, with 7 bases spanning the gap. CDR3 length: 11 residues. The CDR3, as DNA: TGCAGTCCAACTCACACCGGGGAGCTGTTTTTT. Protein sequence: CSPTHTGELFF.